This TCR beta chain was identified in a study of blood T cell repertoires in COVID-19. Overall study: Material from acute and convalescent COVID-19 was sourced from the United States, Italy and Spain. The analysed material was cDNA or gDNA that came from T cells, B-cell-depleted T cells, or PBMCs.

In the original processing: Reference gene primer amplification yielded estimated nucleated cell counts. Some clones are missing from TCRdb's copy, which holds only in-frame ones; the method was immunoSEQ multiplex PCR. That table supplies the V and J calls and clone size; D and trimming were determined from the DNA. The table includes roughly 120,000 clones, about 88% detected once. V lost 3 bases and J 1 base, leaving 13 bases between the germline ends. The CDR3 is made up of 15 amino acids. Looked up from germline, CDR1 is ENHRY and CDR2 is SYGVKD. This clonotype originated in a woman between 70 and 85 years old who had recovered from COVID-19. Input material: peripheral blood. V and J are TRBV10-3 and TRBJ2-7; maybe TRBD1 (6 bases). The CDR3 region has the DNA TGTGCCATCAGTGACTCTACAGGACAGTCCTACGAGCAGTACTTC. Protein product: CAISDSTGQSYEQYF.